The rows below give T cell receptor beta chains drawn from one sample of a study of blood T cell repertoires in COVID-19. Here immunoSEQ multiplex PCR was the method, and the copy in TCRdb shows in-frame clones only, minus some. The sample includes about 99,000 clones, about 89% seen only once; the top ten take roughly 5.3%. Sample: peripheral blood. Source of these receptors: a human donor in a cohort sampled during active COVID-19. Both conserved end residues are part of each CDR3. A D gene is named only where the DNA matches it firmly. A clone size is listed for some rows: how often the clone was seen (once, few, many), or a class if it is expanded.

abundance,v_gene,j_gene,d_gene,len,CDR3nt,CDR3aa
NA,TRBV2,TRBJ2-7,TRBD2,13,TGTGCCAGCAGCCAGGGACTAGTTGGCGAGCAGTACTTC,CASSQGLVGEQYF
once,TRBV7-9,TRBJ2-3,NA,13,TGTGCCAGCAGCTTAGTCGCGAGAGATACGCAGTATTTT,CASSLVARDTQYF
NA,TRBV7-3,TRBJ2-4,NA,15,TGTGCCAGCAGAGCCCGACTGCGTCTAGTATACATTCAGTACTTC,CASRARLRLVYIQYF
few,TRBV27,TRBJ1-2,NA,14,TGTGCCAGCAGTTTACAAATGGGAGCAAGGGGCTACACCTTC,CASSLQMGARGYTF
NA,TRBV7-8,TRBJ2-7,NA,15,TGTGCCAGCAGCTCCGGCCACGTTGGGCCCTACGAGCAGTACTTC,CASSSGHVGPYEQYF
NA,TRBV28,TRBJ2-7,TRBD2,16,TGTGCCAGCAGTCCTCCGACTAGCGGGGTCTACTACGAGCAGTACTTC,CASSPPTSGVYYEQYF
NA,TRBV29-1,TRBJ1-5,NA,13,TGCAGCGTTGAAGTTAACGGGGGGCAGCCCCAGCATTTT,CSVEVNGGQPQHF
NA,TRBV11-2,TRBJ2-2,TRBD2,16,TGTGCCAGCAGCCGCGGGGGTAGGGCGAACACCGGGGAGCTGTTTTTT,CASSRGGRANTGELFF
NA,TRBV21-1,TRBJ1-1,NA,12,TGTGCCAGCAGCAAGACAGGCGTGAGAGCTTTCTTT,CASSKTGVRAFF
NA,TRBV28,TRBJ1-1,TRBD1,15,TGTGCCAGCAGCACATACAGGGGGGGGTACACTGAAGCTTTCTTT,CASSTYRGGYTEAFF
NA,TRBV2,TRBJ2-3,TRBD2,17,TGTGCCACCCTCGGACTAGCGGGGGTTGCTAGCACAGATACGCAGTATTTT,CATLGLAGVASTDTQYF
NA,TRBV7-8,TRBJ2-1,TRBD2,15,TGTGCCAGCAGCCCCCCAGCCGGGGGGGCCAATGAGCAGTTCTTC,CASSPPAGGANEQFF
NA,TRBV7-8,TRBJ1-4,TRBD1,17,TGTGCCAGCAGCTTACTGGGGACAGGGAAAACTAATGAAAAACTGTTTTTT,CASSLLGTGKTNEKLFF
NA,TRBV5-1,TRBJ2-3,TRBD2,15,TGCGCCAGCAGCTTGAATTCCGGGGGGGCAGATACGCAGTATTTT,CASSLNSGGADTQYF
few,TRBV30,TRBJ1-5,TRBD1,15,TGTGCCTGGAGACCCCGGGACAGGGGAGGTCAGCCCCAGCATTTT,CAWRPRDRGGQPQHF
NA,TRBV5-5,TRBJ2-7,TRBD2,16,TGTGCCAGCAGCTTGGGACCGAGACTAGCGGATTACGAGCAGTACTTC,CASSLGPRLADYEQYF
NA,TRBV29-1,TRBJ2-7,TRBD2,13,TGCAGCGCCGGGGGGACTGACTCCTACGAGCAGTACTTC,CSAGGTDSYEQYF
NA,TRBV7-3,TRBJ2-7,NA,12,TGTGCCAGCAGCTTAGCCCACGGCGAGCAGTACTTC,CASSLAHGEQYF
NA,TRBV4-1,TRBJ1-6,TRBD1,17,TGCGCCAGCAGCCAAGATGCCCGGGACAGTTATAATTCACCCCTCCACTTT,CASSQDARDSYNSPLHF
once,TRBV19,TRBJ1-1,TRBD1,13,TGTGCCAGTAGTTTTAGACAGGGGAGTCTAACTTTCTTT,CASSFRQGSLTFF
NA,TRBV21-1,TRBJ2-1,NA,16,TGTGCCAGCAGCAAGGTCTCGAGGGAGTCGGTCAATGAGCAGTTCTTC,CASSKVSRESVNEQFF
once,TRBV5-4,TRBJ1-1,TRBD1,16,TGTGCCAGCAGCTTGGGAGCCCAGGGGGCGTTCACTGAAGCTTTCTTT,CASSLGAQGAFTEAFF
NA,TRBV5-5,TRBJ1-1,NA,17,TGTGCCAGCAGCTTGTCCTCTAGGGGTTTGCAAAACACTGAAGCTTTCTTT,CASSLSSRGLQNTEAFF
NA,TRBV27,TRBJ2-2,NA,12,TGTGCCAGCAGTCCTACCACCGGGGAGCTGTTTTTT,CASSPTTGELFF
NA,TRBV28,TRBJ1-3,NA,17,TGTGCCAGCAGTTTGGGGGCAGACAACAACTCTGGAAACACCATATATTTT,CASSLGADNNSGNTIYF
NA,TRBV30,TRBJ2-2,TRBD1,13,TGTGCCCGACAGGGGAAGAACACCGGGGAGCTGTTTTTT,CARQGKNTGELFF
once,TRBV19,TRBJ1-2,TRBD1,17,TGTGCCAGTAGGGGCTGGGACAGGGTGAGTGTCAACTATGGCTACACCTTC,CASRGWDRVSVNYGYTF
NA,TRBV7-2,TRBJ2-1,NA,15,TGTGCCAGCAGCATCAGGACTACAATCTACAATGAGCAGTTCTTC,CASSIRTTIYNEQFF
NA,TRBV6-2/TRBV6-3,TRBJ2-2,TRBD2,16,TGTGCCAGCAGTTACTCGATAGCGGGGGGGCATCCGGAGCTGTTTTTT,CASSYSIAGGHPELFF
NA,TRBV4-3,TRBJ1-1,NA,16,TGCGCCAGCAGCCAAGATCGCGAAGGACAGAACACTGAAGCTTTCTTT,CASSQDREGQNTEAFF
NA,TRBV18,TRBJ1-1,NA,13,TGTGCCAGCGCTCAACAGGGTAGTCCTGAAGCTTTCTTT,CASAQQGSPEAFF
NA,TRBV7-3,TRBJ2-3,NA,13,TGTGCCAGCGCAGCCGGGGTTGGAGATACGCAGTATTTT,CASAAGVGDTQYF
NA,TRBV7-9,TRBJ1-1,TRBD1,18,TGTGCCAGCAGCTTAGCTCTTCGCTCCGGGACAGGGGCGCCGGTAGCTTTCTTT,CASSLALRSGTGAPVAFF
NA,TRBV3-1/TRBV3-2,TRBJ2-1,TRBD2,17,TGTGCCAGCAGCCAAGGGCGGGCTAGCGGAAACTACAATGAGCAGTTCTTC,CASSQGRASGNYNEQFF
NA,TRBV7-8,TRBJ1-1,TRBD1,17,TGTGCCAGCAGCCTCCGATGGTTGGGGGACAGTGACACTGAAGCTTTCTTT,CASSLRWLGDSDTEAFF
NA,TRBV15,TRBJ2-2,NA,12,TGTGCCACCAGCGCAGGGCGCGGGGAGCTGTTTTTT,CATSAGRGELFF
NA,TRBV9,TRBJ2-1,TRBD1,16,TGTGCCAGCAGCGTAGATACAGGGGGAACGGGCAATGAGCAGTTCTTC,CASSVDTGGTGNEQFF
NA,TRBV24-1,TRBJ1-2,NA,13,TGTGCCACCAGTGGTCTGACAGGCTCTGACTACACCTTC,CATSGLTGSDYTF
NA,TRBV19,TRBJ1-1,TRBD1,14,TGTGCCAGTAGGCGGGACAGGTTGGAAGCTGAAGCTTTCTTT,CASRRDRLEAEAFF
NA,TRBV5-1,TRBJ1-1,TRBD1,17,TGCGCCAGCAGCTACCGACATCCCAGCGCCCAGGGGGAGGAAGCTTTCTTT,CASSYRHPSAQGEEAFF
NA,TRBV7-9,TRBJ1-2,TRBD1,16,TGTGCCAGCAGCTTATCCGGGACAGGGGGATATGGTGGCTACACCTTC,CASSLSGTGGYGGYTF
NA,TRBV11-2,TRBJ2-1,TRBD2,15,TGTGCCAGCAGCTTCGGCGGGAGCTCCTACAATGAGCAGTTCTTC,CASSFGGSSYNEQFF